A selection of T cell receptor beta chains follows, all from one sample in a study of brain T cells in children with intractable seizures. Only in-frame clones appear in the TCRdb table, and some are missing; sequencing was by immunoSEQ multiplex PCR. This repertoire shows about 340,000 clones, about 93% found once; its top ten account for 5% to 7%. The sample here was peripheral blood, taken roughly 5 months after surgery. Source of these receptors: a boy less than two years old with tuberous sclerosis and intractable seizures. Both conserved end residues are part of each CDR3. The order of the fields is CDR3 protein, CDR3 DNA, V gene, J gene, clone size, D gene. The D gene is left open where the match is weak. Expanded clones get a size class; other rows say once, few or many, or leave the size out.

CDR3aa: CASSQDRGGHNEQFF
CDR3nt: TGTGCCAGCAGCCAAGACAGGGGGGGGCACAATGAGCAGTTCTTC
v_gene: TRBV14
j_gene: TRBJ2-1
abundance: .
d_gene: .

CDR3aa: CASSSGQGNQPQHF
CDR3nt: TGTGCCAGCAGCTCGGGGCAGGGAAATCAGCCCCAGCATTTT
v_gene: TRBV7-2
j_gene: TRBJ1-5
abundance: few
d_gene: .

CDR3aa: CASSQDTLGYTF
CDR3nt: TGCGCCAGCAGCCAAGATACGCTGGGCTACACCTTC
v_gene: TRBV4-1
j_gene: TRBJ1-2
abundance: .
d_gene: .

CDR3aa: CASSLAGTAGIAFF
CDR3nt: TGTGCCAGCAGCTTAGCCGGGACAGCCGGAATAGCTTTCTTT
v_gene: TRBV7-9
j_gene: TRBJ1-1
abundance: .
d_gene: TRBD1

CDR3aa: CAWSSGTSGRAPQYNEQFF
CDR3nt: TGTGCCTGGAGTAGCGGGACTAGCGGGAGGGCCCCCCAGTACAATGAGCAGTTCTTC
v_gene: TRBV30
j_gene: TRBJ2-1
abundance: .
d_gene: TRBD2

CDR3aa: CACRRDRASYEQYF
CDR3nt: TGTGCCTGCCGGAGGGACAGGGCCTCCTACGAGCAGTACTTC
v_gene: TRBV30
j_gene: TRBJ2-7
abundance: .
d_gene: TRBD1

CDR3aa: CASSAPWGSSSGANVLTF
CDR3nt: TGTGCCAGCAGCGCCCCGTGGGGCAGTTCCTCTGGGGCCAACGTCCTGACTTTC
v_gene: TRBV9
j_gene: TRBJ2-6
abundance: .
d_gene: .

CDR3aa: CASSQGLAVINEQFF
CDR3nt: TGCGCCAGCAGCCAAGGACTAGCGGTTATCAATGAGCAGTTCTTC
v_gene: TRBV4-1
j_gene: TRBJ2-1
abundance: .
d_gene: TRBD2

CDR3aa: CASSLGLADYNEQFF
CDR3nt: TGTGCCAGCAGCTTAGGGCTAGCAGATTACAATGAGCAGTTCTTC
v_gene: TRBV7-9
j_gene: TRBJ2-1
abundance: .
d_gene: .

CDR3aa: CASSYLRDHSYEQYF
CDR3nt: TGTGCCAGCAGCTACTTGCGGGACCACTCCTACGAGCAGTACTTC
v_gene: TRBV7-6
j_gene: TRBJ2-7
abundance: .
d_gene: .

CDR3aa: CATSESTGFLQQYF
CDR3nt: TGTGCCACCAGTGAGTCAACAGGGTTCTTGCAGCAGTACTTC
v_gene: TRBV24-1
j_gene: TRBJ2-7
abundance: once
d_gene: .

CDR3aa: CASSDRVIYGYTF
CDR3nt: TGTGCCAGCAGTGACAGGGTTATTTATGGCTACACCTTC
v_gene: TRBV2
j_gene: TRBJ1-2
abundance: .
d_gene: .

CDR3aa: CASSAPRGDTQYF
CDR3nt: TGTGCCAGCAGTGCTCCCCGGGGAGATACGCAGTATTTT
v_gene: TRBV2
j_gene: TRBJ2-3
abundance: .
d_gene: .

CDR3aa: CASSESGAPLEQYF
CDR3nt: TGTGCCAGCAGTGAATCGGGGGCGCCTCTCGAGCAGTACTTC
v_gene: TRBV6-1
j_gene: TRBJ2-7
abundance: .
d_gene: .

CDR3aa: CASSSGRSGANVLTF
CDR3nt: TGTGCCAGCAGCTCGGGACGGTCTGGGGCCAACGTCCTGACTTTC
v_gene: TRBV7-9
j_gene: TRBJ2-6
abundance: .
d_gene: .

CDR3aa: CASSEASVAEAFF
CDR3nt: TGTGCCAGCAGTGAAGCGTCGGTGGCTGAAGCTTTCTTT
v_gene: TRBV6-1
j_gene: TRBJ1-1
abundance: .
d_gene: .